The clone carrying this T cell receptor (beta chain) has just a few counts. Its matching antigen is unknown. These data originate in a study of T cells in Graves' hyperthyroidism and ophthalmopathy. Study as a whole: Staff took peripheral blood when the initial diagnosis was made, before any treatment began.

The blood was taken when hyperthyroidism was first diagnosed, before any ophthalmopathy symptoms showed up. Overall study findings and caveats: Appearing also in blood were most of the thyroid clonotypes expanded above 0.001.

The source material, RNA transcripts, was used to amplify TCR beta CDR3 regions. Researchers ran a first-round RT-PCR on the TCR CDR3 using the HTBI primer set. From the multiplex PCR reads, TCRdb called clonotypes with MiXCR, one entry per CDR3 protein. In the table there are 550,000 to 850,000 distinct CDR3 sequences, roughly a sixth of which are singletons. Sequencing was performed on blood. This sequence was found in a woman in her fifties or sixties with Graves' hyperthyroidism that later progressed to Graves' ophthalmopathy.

The CDR3 bases are TGTGCCACCAGTGACCGGACAGAGACTAGCAATCAGCCCCAGCATTTT. It translates to CATSDRTETSNQPQHF. This chain connects TRBV24-1 to TRBJ1-5, with D perhaps matching TRBD1 (6 bases). Trimming stripped 4 bases from V and 0 bases from J, with 12 bases between. There are 16 residues in the CDR3. Germline V gives CDR1 KGHDR, CDR2 SFDVKD.